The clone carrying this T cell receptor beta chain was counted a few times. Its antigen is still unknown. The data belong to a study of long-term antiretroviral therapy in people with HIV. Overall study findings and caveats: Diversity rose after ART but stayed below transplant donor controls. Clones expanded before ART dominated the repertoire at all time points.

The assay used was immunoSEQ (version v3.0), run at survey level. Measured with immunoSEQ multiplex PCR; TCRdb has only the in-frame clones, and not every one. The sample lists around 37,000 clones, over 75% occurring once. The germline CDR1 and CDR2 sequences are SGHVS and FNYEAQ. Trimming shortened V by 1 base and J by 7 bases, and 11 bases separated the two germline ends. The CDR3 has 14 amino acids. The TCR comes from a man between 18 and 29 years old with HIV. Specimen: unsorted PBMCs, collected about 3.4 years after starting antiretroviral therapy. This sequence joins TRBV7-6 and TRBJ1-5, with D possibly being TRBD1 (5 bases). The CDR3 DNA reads TGTGCCAGCAGCTTAGAGCAGGGACGACAGCCCCAGCATTTT. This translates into CASSLEQGRQPQHF.